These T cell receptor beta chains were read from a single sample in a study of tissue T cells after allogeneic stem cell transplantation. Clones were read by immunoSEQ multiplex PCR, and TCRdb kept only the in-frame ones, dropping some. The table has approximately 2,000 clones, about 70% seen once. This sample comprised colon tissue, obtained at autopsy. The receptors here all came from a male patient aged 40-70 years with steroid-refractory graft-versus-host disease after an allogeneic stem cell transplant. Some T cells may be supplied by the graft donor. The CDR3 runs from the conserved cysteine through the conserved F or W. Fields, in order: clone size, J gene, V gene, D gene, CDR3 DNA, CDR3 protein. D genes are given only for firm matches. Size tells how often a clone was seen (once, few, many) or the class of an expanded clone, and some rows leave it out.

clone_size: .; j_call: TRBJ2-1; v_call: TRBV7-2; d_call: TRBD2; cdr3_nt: TGTGCCAGCAGCCCGACGTTGTGGGGGGGGAAATACAATGAGCAGTTCTTC; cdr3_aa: CASSPTLWGGKYNEQFF
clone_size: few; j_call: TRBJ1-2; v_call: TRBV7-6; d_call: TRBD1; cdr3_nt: TGTGCCAGCAGCTTGACGGGACAGGGAAAGGGTTCGGGCTATGGCTACACCTTC; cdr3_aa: CASSLTGQGKGSGYGYTF
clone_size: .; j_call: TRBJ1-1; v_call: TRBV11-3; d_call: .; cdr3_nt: TGTGCCAGCAGCTTACGGGCGAACACTGAAGCTTTCTTT; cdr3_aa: CASSLRANTEAFF
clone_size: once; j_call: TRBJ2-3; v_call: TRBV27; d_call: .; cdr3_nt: TGTGCCAGCAGTTCCCCGCCGGATACGCAGTATTTT; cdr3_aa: CASSSPPDTQYF
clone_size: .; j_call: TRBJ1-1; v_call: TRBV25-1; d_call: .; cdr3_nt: TGTGCCAGCAGTGACTCTCTACTCGGCAGGGAAGCTTTCTTT; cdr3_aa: CASSDSLLGREAFF
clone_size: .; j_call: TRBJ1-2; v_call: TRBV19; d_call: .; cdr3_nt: TGTGCCAGTACCGCCCAGGGGTCCTATGGCTACACCTTC; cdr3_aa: CASTAQGSYGYTF
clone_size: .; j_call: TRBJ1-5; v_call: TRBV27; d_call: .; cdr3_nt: TGTGCCAGCAGTGCGGAGGGGAATCAGCCCCAGCATTTT; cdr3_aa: CASSAEGNQPQHF
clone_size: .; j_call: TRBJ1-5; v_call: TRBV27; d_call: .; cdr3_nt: TGTGCCAGCAGTTTAAGTGAAAATCAGCCCCAGCATTTT; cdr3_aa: CASSLSENQPQHF
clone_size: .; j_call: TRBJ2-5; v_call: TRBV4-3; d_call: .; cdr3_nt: TGCGCCAGCGGACCTCCCCGTGGGGGATGGTTTCGGGAGACCCAGTACTTC; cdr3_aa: CASGPPRGGWFRETQYF
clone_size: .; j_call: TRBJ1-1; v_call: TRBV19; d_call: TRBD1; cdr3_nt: TGTGCCAGTAGAGGAGGGACAGGGGCCGTCGTGATGGGTGAAGCTTTCTTT; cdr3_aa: CASRGGTGAVVMGEAFF
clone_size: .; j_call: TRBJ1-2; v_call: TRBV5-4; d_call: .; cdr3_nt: TGTGCCAGCAGCTTGGAGCATCCTCGGGCTGGCTACACCTTC; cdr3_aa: CASSLEHPRAGYTF
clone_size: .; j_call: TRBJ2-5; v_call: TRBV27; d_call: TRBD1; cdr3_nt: TGTGCCAGCAGTTACGGGACAGGGGTTTACCAAGAGACCCAGTACTTC; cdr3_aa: CASSYGTGVYQETQYF
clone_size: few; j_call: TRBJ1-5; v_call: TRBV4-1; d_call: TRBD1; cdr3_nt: TGCGCCAGCAGCCAAGACGGGACAGGCAATCAGCCCCAGCATTTT; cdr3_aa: CASSQDGTGNQPQHF
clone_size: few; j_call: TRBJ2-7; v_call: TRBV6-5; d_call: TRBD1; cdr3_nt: TGTGCCAGCAGTCCGGGTCACACAGGGGTCTACGAGCAGTACTTC; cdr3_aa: CASSPGHTGVYEQYF
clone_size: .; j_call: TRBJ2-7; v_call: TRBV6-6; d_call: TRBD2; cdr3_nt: TGTGCCAGCAGTCAAAGTCCTAGCGGGGGGCAAAGCTCCTACGAGCAGTACTTC; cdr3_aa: CASSQSPSGGQSSYEQYF
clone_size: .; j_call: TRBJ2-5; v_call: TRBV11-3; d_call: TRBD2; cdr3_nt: TGTGCCAGCAGCCCAGGGACTAGCGGACAAGAGACCCAGTACTTC; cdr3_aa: CASSPGTSGQETQYF
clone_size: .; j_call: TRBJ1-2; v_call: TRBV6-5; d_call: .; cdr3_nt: TGTGCCAGCAGCCGGACGGATTTGAACTATGGCTACACCTTC; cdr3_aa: CASSRTDLNYGYTF
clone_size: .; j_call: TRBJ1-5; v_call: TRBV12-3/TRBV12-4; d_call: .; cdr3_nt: TGTGCCAGCAGGGGAACCTATGGGGCCCAGCATTTT; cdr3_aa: CASRGTYGAQHF
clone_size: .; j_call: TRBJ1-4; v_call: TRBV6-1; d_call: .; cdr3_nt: TGTGCCAGCAGTGAATGGGGGAGCGCTGCAACTAATGAAAAACTGTTTTTT; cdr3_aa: CASSEWGSAATNEKLFF
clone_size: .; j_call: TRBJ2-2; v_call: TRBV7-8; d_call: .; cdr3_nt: TGTGCCAGCAGCCCGAGTAGGCCGGGGAACACCGGGGAGCTGTTTTTT; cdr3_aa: CASSPSRPGNTGELFF
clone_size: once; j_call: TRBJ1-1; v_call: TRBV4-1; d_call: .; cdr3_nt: TGCGCCAGCAGCCAAGAATCAGAACGGCCCGCGGAAGCTTTCTTT; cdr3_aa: CASSQESERPAEAFF
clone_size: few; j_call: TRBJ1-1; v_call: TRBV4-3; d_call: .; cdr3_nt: TGCGCCAGCAGCCAAGCTTCCCGGACAGCCACTGAAGCTTTCTTT; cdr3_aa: CASSQASRTATEAFF
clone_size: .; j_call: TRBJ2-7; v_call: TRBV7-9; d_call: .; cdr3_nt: TGTGCCAGCAGGAGATCGGGCTACGAGCAGTACTTC; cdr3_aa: CASRRSGYEQYF
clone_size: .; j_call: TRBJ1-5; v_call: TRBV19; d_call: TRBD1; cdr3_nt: TGTGCCAGTAGTATAGATTGGACAGGGCGCAGCAATCAGCCCCAGCATTTT; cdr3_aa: CASSIDWTGRSNQPQHF
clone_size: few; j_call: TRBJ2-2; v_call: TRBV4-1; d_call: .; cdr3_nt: TGCGCCAGCAGCCAAGAAGGTCAGGGGGGAAGGGAGCTGTTTTTT; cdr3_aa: CASSQEGQGGRELFF
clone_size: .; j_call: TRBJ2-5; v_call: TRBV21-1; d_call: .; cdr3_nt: TGTGCCAGCAGCGCGTGGCGGACTAGGCGGACCCAGTACTTC; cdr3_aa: CASSAWRTRRTQYF
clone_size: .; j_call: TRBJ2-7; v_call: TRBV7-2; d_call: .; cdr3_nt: TGTGCCAGCAGCTCCACCGGGACGGTGACCTACGAGCAGTACTTC; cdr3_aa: CASSSTGTVTYEQYF
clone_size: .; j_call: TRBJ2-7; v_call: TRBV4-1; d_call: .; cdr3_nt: TGCGCCAGCAGCCAAGAAAGTGACAGGAACGACGAGCAGTACTTC; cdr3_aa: CASSQESDRNDEQYF
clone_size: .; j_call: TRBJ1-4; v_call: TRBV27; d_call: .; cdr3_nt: TGTGCCAGCAGTTTACTGGGCTCGGATGAAAAACTGTTTTTT; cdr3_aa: CASSLLGSDEKLFF
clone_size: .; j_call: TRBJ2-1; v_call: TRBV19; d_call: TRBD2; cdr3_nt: TGTGCCAGTAGTACCATAGCGGGGGGCCCACGACCGGGTGAGCAGTTCTTC; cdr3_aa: CASSTIAGGPRPGEQFF
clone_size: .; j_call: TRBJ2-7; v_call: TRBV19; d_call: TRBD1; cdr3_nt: TGTGCCAGTAGTATTGAGGACAGGGGGCGCCTGTACTTC; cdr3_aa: CASSIEDRGRLYF
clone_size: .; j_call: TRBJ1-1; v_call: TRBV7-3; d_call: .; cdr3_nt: TGTGCCAGCAGCTTAAACGGGAACACTGAAGCTTTCTTT; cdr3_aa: CASSLNGNTEAFF
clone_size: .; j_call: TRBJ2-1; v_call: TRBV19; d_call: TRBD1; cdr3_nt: TGTGCCAGTAGTATAGGACAGGGGGCTTCCTACAATGAGCAGTTCTTC; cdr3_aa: CASSIGQGASYNEQFF
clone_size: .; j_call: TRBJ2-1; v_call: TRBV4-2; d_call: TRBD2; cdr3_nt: TGTGCCAGCAGCCAGCAAGTCGGGGGGGCCTTCAATGAGCAGTTCTTC; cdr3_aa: CASSQQVGGAFNEQFF
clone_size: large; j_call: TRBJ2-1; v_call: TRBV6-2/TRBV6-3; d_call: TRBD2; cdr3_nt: TGTGCCAGCAGTTCCCGGGGGGACAATGAGCAGTTCTTC; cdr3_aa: CASSSRGDNEQFF
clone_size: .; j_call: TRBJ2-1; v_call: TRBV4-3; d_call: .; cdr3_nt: TGCGCCAGCAGCCAAGATCGGGGCTATGAGCAGTTCTTC; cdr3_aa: CASSQDRGYEQFF
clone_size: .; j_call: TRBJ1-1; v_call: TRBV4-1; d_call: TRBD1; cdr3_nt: TGCGCCAGCAGCCACCCCGACAGGGGCGCTGAAGCTTTCTTT; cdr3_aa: CASSHPDRGAEAFF
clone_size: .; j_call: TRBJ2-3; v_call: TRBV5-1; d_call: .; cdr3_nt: TGCGCCAGCAGCGTCAGGTCAACGGGGAGCACAGATACGCAGTATTTT; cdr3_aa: CASSVRSTGSTDTQYF
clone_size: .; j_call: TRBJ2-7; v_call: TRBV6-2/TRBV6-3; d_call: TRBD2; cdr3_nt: TGTGCCAGCAGTTACGCCGGGGGGAAGGTCGAGCAGTACTTC; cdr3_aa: CASSYAGGKVEQYF
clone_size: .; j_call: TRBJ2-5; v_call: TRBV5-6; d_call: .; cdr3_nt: TGTGCCAGCAGCTTGGTTTGGGACGTCACCCAAGAGACCCAGTACTTC; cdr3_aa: CASSLVWDVTQETQYF
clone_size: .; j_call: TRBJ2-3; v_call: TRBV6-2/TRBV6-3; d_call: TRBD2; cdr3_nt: TGTGCCAGCAGTTATCCGTCTAGCGGCCGCACAGATACGCAGTATTTT; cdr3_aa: CASSYPSSGRTDTQYF
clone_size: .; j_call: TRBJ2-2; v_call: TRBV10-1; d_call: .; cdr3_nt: TGCGCCAGCAGTGTTGGGCCGAACACCGGGGAGCTGTTTTTT; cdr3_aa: CASSVGPNTGELFF
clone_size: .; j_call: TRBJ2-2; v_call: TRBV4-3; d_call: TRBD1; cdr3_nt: TGCGCCAGCAGCCCGGGCGGCACAGGGGGTGTGACCGGGGAGCTGTTTTTT; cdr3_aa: CASSPGGTGGVTGELFF
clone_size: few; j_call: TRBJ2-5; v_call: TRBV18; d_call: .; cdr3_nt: TGTGCCAGCTCTCCGCAGGGCCTCGAGACCCAGTACTTC; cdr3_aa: CASSPQGLETQYF
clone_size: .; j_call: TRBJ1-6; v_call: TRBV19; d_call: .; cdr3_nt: TGTGCCAGTACCAAGGGACGGAATAATTCACCCCTCCACTTT; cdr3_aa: CASTKGRNNSPLHF
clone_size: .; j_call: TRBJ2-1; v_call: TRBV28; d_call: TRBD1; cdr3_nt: TGTGCCAGCAGCCCTGGACAGGTGACCTACAATGAGCAGTTCTTC; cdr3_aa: CASSPGQVTYNEQFF
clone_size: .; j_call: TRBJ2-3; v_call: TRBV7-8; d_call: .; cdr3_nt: TGTGCCAGCAGCTTAGTCGGGCAGTCCACAGATACGCAGTATTTT; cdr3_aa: CASSLVGQSTDTQYF
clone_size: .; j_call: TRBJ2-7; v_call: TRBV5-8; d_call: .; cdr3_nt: TGTGCCAGCAGCACTGGAATAGCAGTCTTTTACGAGCAGTACTTC; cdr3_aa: CASSTGIAVFYEQYF
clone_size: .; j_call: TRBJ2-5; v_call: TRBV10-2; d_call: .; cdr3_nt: TGCGCCAGCGGAGAGATCCAAGAGGAGACCCAGTACTTC; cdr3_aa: CASGEIQEETQYF
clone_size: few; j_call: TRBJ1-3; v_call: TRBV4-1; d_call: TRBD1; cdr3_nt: TGCGCCAGCAGCCAAGAACAGGGGGCCGGAAACACCATATATTTT; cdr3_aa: CASSQEQGAGNTIYF
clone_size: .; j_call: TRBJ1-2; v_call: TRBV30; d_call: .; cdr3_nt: TGTGCCTGGAGTGGACGAGGGGGGGTCTACACCTTC; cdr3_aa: CAWSGRGGVYTF
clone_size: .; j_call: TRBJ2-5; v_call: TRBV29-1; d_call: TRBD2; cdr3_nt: TGCAGCGTTGGAAGCGGGGTAGAAGAGACCCAGTACTTC; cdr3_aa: CSVGSGVEETQYF
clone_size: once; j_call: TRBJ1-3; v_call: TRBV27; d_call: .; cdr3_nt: TGTGCCAGCAGTCGGGTCGGCTCTGGAAACACCATATATTTT; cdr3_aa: CASSRVGSGNTIYF
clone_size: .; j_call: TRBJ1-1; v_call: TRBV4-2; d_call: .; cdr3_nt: TGTGCCAGCAGCATCCGGAACACTGAAGCTTTCTTT; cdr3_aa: CASSIRNTEAFF
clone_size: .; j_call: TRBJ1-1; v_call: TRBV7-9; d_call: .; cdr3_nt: TGTGCCAGCAGCTTTACAGTGAACACTGAAGCTTTCTTT; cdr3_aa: CASSFTVNTEAFF